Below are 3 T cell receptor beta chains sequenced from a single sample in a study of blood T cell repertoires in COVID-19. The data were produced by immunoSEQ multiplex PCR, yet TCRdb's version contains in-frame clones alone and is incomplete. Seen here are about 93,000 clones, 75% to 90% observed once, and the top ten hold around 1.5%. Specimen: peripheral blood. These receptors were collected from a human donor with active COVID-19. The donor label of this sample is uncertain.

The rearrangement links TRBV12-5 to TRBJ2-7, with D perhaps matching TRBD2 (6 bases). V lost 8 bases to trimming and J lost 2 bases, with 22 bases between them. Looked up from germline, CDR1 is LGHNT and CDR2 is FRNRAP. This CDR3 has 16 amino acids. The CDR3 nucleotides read TGTGCTAGTAGCTCTTTCGCGGGGAGCCTCGCCTACGAGCAGTACTTC. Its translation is CASSSFAGSLAYEQYF.

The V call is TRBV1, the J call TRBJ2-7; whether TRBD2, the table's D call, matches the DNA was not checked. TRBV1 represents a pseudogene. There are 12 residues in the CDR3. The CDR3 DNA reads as TGCACCAGCAGCCAAGAAATCCTGAGGCAGTACTTC. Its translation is CTSSQEILRQYF.

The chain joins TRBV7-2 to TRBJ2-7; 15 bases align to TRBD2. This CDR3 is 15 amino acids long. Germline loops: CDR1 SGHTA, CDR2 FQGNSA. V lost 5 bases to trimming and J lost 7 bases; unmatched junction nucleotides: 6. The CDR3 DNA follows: TGTGCCAGCAGCCTAGGACTAGCGGGGGGGATAGAGCAGTACTTC. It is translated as CASSLGLAGGIEQYF.